This T cell receptor beta chain was sequenced in a study of identical twins. With respect to this clonotype: Its cognate antigen is unknown.

Study conclusions and caveats: Among out-of-frame alpha sequences shared by twins, low generation probability occurred in excess. Insertions were fewer in abundant cord blood beta clonotypes, whereas memory repertoires showed none of this pattern.

Unique molecular identifiers were present on the cDNA, and a universal primer site came from template switching. MiXCR was run by TCRdb on the 5' RACE reads, yielding one entry per CDR3 protein. The sample lists around 1.7 million distinct CDR3 sequences, roughly a third seen once, with around 0.3% in the top ten. Material for sequencing was cord blood. This clonotype was obtained from a newborn girl in good health.

The CDR3 reads CASRYRGISYEQYF. The CDR3 DNA sequence: TGTGCCAGCAGATACAGGGGTATTTCCTACGAGCAGTACTTC. This chain uses TRBV28 with TRBJ2-7, with 7 bases that match TRBD1. The CDR3 contains 14 residues. Looked up from germline, CDR1 is MDHEN and CDR2 is SYDVKM. The V and J ends lost 6 bases and 1 base, in that order; junction bases with no gene match: 6. Complete variable domain (other parts from reference TRBV28 and TRBJ2-7): DVKVTQSSRYLVKRTGEKVFLECVQDMDHENMFWYRQDPGLGLRLIYFSYDVKMKEKGDIPEGYSVSREKKERFSLILESASTNQTSMYLCASRYRGISYEQYFGPGTRLTVT.